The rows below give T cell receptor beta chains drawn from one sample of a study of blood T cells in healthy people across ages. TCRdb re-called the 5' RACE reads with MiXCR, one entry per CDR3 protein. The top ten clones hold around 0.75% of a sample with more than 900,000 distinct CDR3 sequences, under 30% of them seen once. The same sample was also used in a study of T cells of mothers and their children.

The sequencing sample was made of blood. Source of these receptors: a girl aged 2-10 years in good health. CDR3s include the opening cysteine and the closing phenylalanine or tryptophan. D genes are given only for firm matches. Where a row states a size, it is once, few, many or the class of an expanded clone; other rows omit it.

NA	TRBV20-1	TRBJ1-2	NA	TGCAGTGCCACTACTAGCTACACCTTC	CSATTSYTF
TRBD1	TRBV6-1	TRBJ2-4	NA	TGTGCCAGCAGCCGGACAGGGACAAACATTCAGTACTTC	CASSRTGTNIQYF
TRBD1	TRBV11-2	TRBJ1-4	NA	TGTGCCAGCAGCTTAACAGGGGGGGTTCGAGAACTGTTTTTT	CASSLTGGVRELFF
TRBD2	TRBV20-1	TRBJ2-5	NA	TGCAGTGCTCGGGAAGCGGGAGAGGGAGAGACCCAGTACTTC	CSAREAGEGETQYF
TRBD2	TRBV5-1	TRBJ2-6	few	TGCGCCAGCAGCTGGACTAGCGGGGGCTCTGGGGCCAACGTCCTGACTTTC	CASSWTSGGSGANVLTF
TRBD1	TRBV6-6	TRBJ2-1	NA	TGTGCCAGCAGTACCGGGACAGGGGAATGGGGTGAGCAGTTCTTC	CASSTGTGEWGEQFF
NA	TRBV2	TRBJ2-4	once	TGTGCCAGCAGGGCGGACACTTCCAAAAACATTCAGTACTTC	CASRADTSKNIQYF
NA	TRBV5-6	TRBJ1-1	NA	TGTGCCAGCAGCTTTGGGACACCTCTCACTGAAGCTTTCTTT	CASSFGTPLTEAFF
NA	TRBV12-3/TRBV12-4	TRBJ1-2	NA	TGTGCCAGCAGGTTGTCGGGGGGCGACCACTATGGCTACACCTTC	CASRLSGGDHYGYTF
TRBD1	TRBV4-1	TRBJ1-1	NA	TGCGCCAGCACGGGCCGCAACAGGGGGCGCGAAGCTTTCTTT	CASTGRNRGREAFF
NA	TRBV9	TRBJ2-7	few	TGTGCCAGCAGCGTAGAGGGGGACGGTGGCGAGCAGTACTTC	CASSVEGDGGEQYF
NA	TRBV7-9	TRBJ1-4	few	TGTGCCAGCAGCTTGGCACAGGTCGATGAAAAACTGTTTTTT	CASSLAQVDEKLFF
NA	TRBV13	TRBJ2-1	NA	TGTGCCAGCAGCGGGCCGTGGGGGAGGAATCCTGAGCAGTTCTTC	CASSGPWGRNPEQFF
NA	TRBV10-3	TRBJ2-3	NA	TGTGCCATCAGTGAGGTCGAAAATACGCAGTATTTT	CAISEVENTQYF
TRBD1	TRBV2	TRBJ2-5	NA	TGTGCCAGCAGTGTGGACAGGGGAGGAGAGACCCAGTACTTC	CASSVDRGGETQYF
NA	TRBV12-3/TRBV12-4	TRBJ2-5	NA	TGTGCCAGCAGGCCGGCGAAAGAGACCCAGTACTTC	CASRPAKETQYF
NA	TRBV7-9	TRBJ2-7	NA	TGTGCCAGCAGCTCCCCCTCCGTACCTTACGAGCAGTACTTC	CASSSPSVPYEQYF
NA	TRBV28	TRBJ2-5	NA	TGTGCCAGCAGTTTCCCCCAAAACCAAGAGACCCAGTACTTC	CASSFPQNQETQYF
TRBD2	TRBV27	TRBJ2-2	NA	TGTGCCAGCAGTTTTGAGGGAGGGCACGGGGAGCTGTTTTTT	CASSFEGGHGELFF
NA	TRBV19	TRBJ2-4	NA	TGTGCCAGTACCGCGACGGTAGAGGGAAACATTCAGTACTTC	CASTATVEGNIQYF
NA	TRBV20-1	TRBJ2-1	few	TGCAGTGCTAGAGATCTATCAGGGAATTGGTGGAGTGAGCAGTTCTTC	CSARDLSGNWWSEQFF
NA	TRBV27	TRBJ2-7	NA	TGTGCCAGCAGTAACAACCGACACTACGAGCAGTACTTC	CASSNNRHYEQYF
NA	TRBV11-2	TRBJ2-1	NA	TGTGCCAGCAGCTTAGCTTTTTCTAGGTCGGGCAATGAGCAGTTCTTC	CASSLAFSRSGNEQFF
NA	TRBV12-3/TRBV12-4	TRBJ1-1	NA	TGTGCCAGCAGTTCTAATCCCAACACTGAAGCTTTCTTT	CASSSNPNTEAFF
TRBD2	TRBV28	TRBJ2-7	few	TGTGCCAGCAAACCCAGCGGGGCTACCTACGAGCAGTACTTC	CASKPSGATYEQYF
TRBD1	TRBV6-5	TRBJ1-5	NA	TGTGCCAGCCACCCAGGGGGTAGCAATCAGCCCCAGCATTTT	CASHPGGSNQPQHF
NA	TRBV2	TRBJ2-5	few	TGTGCCAGCGGGACGGAGTATACCTTGGGAACCCAGTACTTC	CASGTEYTLGTQYF
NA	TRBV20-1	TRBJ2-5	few	TGCAGTGCCGTTCCTCCGGACAATCGGGAGACCCAGTACTTC	CSAVPPDNRETQYF
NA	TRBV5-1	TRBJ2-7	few	TGCGCCAGCAGCTTGGGGCAGTCCACCCTTTACGAGCAGTACTTC	CASSLGQSTLYEQYF
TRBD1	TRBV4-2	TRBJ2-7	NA	TGTGCCAGCAGCCAAAACAGGGGTCAATACGAGCAGTACTTC	CASSQNRGQYEQYF
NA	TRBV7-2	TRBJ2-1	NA	TGTGCCAGCAGCTTAGTCTCCCGGGACAATGAGCAGTTCTTC	CASSLVSRDNEQFF
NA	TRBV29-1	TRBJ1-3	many	TGCAGCGTTGAAGGTTCGGAGTTCTCTGGAAACACCATATATTTT	CSVEGSEFSGNTIYF